This T cell receptor (beta chain) was sequenced during a study of T cell responses to AZD1222 COVID-19 vaccine. To note about this clone: Antigen: not known.

Study findings and constraints: Repertoires were obtained solely post-peak T cell response.

Unmatched junction bases numbered 8, after V lost 2 bases and J lost 4 bases. The CDR3 runs 16 residues. Germline assignment: CDR1 SNHLY and CDR2 FYNNEI. Only in-frame clones appear in the TCRdb table, and some are missing; sequencing was by immunoSEQ multiplex PCR. The profile shows about 85,000 clones, roughly 89% of them singletons. Source: peripheral blood, taken on day 0 of AZD1222 vaccination. V and J are TRBV2 and TRBJ1-5, with 7 bases lining up with TRBD1. This TCR was sampled from an adult in good health. The CDR3 is CASSELGQATNQPQHF. CDR3 sequence (DNA): TGTGCCAGCAGTGAATTAGGACAGGCAACAAATCAGCCCCAGCATTTT.